This record covers a single TCR beta chain. Produced via immunoSEQ multiplex PCR; TCRdb's table is partial and in-frame only. The table lists 150,000 to 200,000 clones, roughly four fifths of them singletons. Germline-derived CDR1 and CDR2 are SGHVS and FNYEAQ. This CDR3 contains 15 residues. V was pared by 5 bases and J by 4 bases, with 15 bases between. This entry belongs to a study of blood T cell repertoires in COVID-19. This sequence was found in a man aged 60 to 75 with active or convalescent COVID-19. The V and J genes are TRBV7-6 and TRBJ2-1, with a tentative D call TRBD1 (6 bases). Sequenced sample: peripheral blood. CDR3 in amino acids: CASSLEWGRYNEQFF. CDR3 sequence (DNA): TGTGCCAGCAGCCTAGAGTGGGGGCGATACAATGAGCAGTTCTTC.